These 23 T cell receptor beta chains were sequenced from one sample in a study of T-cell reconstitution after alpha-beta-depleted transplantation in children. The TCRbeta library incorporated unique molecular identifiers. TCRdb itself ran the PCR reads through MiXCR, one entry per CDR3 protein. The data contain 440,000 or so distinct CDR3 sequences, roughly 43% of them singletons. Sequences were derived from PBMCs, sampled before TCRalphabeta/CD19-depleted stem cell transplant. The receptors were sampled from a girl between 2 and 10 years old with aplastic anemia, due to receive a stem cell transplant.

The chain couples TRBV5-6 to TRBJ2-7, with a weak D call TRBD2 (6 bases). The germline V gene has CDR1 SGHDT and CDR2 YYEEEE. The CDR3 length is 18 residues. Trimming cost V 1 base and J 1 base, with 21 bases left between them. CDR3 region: CASSLFIPWGELSYEQYF. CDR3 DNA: TGTGCCAGCAGCTTGTTTATTCCTTGGGGGGAGCTATCCTACGAGCAGTACTTC.

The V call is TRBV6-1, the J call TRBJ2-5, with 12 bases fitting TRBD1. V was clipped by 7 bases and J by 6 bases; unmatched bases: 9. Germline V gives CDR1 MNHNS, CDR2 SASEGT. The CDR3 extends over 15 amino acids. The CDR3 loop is CASTTGTGGLKTQYF. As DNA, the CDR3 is TGTGCCAGCACTACCGGGACAGGGGGCTTAAAGACCCAGTACTTC.

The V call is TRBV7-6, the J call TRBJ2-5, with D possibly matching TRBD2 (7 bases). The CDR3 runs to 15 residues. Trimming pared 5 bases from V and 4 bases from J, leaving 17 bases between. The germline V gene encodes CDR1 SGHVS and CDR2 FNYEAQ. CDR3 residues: CASSGEGGSGETQYF. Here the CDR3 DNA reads TGTGCCAGCAGCGGGGAGGGGGGGAGTGGAGAGACCCAGTACTTC.

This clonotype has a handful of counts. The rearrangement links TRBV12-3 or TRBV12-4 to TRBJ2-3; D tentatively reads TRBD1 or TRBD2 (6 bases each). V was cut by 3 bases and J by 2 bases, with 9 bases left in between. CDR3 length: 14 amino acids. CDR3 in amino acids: CASSFRGLTDTQYF. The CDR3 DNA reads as TGTGCCAGCAGTTTCAGGGGACTCACAGATACGCAGTATTTT.

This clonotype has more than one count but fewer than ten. CDR3 amino acids: CASSRTGSDIQYF. The CDR3 nucleotides read TGTGCCAGCAGCCGTACAGGGTCGGACATTCAGTACTTC. The chain recombines TRBV12-3 or TRBV12-4 with TRBJ2-4; tentative D call: TRBD1 (6 bases). CDR3 length equals 13 residues. Deletions cut 6 bases from V and 8 bases from J, with 14 bases between.

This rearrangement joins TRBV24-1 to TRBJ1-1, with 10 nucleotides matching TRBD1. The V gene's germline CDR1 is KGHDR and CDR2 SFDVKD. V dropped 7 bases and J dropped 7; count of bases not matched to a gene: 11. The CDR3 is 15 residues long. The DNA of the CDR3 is TGTGCCACCAGCTCTTGGGACAGGGGAATTGGTGAAGCTTTCTTT. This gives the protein CATSSWDRGIGEAFF.

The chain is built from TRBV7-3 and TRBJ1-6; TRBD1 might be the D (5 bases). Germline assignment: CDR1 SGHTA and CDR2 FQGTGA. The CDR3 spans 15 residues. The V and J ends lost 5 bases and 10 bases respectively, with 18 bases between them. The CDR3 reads CASSQRWGEGSPLHF. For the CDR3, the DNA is TGTGCCAGCAGCCAGAGATGGGGGGAAGGCTCACCCCTCCACTTT.

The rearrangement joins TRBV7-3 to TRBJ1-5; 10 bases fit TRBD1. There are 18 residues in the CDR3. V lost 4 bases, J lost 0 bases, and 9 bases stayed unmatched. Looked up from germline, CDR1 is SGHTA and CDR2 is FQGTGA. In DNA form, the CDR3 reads TGTGCCAGCAGCTATCTGACAGGGGGCGGGAATAGCAATCAGCCCCAGCATTTT. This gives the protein CASSYLTGGGNSNQPQHF.

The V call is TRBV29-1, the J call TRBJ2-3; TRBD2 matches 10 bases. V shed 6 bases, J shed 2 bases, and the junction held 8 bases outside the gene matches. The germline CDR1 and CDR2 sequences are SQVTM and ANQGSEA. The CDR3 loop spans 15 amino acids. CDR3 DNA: TGCAGCGTCCCAACCCTAGCGGGGGACACAGATACGCAGTATTTT. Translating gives CSVPTLAGDTDTQYF.

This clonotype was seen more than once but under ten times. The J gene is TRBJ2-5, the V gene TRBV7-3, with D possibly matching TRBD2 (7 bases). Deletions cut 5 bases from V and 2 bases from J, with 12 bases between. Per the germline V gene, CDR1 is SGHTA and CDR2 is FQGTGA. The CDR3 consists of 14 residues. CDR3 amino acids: CASSPGGDQETQYF. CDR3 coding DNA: TGTGCCAGCAGCCCGGGGGGCGATCAAGAGACCCAGTACTTC.

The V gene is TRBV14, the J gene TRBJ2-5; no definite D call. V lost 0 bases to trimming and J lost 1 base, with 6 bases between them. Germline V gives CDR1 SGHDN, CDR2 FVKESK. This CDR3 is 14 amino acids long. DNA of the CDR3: TGTGCCAGCAGCCAAGATTCAGTCCAAGAGACCCAGTACTTC. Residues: CASSQDSVQETQYF.

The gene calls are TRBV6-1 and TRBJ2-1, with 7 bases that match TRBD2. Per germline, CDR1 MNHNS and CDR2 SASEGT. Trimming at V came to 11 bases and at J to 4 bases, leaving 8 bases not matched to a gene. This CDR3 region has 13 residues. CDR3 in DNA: TGTGCCGGGGGGGTCGGAGGGTACAATGAGCAGTTCTTC. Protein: CAGGVGGYNEQFF.

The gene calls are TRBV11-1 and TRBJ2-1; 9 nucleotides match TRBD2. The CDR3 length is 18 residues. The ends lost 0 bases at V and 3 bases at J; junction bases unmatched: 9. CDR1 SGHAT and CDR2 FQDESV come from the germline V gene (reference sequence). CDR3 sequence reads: CASSLALRGGGIYNEQFF. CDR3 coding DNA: TGTGCCAGCAGCTTAGCACTGCGGGGGGGAGGGATCTACAATGAGCAGTTCTTC.

CDR3 in amino acids: CSARAAPVIYEQYF. For the CDR3, the DNA is TGCAGTGCTAGAGCGGCTCCGGTCATCTACGAGCAGTACTTC. The rearrangement uses TRBV20-1 and TRBJ2-7; D gene ambiguous. Germline CDR1 and CDR2: DFQATT and SNEGSKA (reference sequence). V shed 1 base and J shed 3 bases, with 13 bases lying between them. The CDR3 totals 14 residues.

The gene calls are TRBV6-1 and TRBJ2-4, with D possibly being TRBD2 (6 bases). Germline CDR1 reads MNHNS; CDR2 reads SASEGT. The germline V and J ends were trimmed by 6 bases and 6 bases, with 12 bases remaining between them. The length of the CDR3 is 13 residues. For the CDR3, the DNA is TGTGCCAGCAGGGGGGGAGTGGGAAACATTCAGTACTTC. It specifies CASRGGVGNIQYF.

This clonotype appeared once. CDR3 sequence reads: CATEGGAMNTGELFF. CDR3 sequence (DNA): TGTGCCACCGAGGGGGGGGCTATGAACACCGGGGAGCTGTTTTTT. The J gene is TRBJ2-2, the V gene TRBV28; TRBD2 might be the D (7 bases). V gave up 10 bases and J gave up 1 base, with 16 bases separating them. There are 15 residues in the CDR3. Germline V gene data show CDR1 as MDHEN and CDR2 as SYDVKM.

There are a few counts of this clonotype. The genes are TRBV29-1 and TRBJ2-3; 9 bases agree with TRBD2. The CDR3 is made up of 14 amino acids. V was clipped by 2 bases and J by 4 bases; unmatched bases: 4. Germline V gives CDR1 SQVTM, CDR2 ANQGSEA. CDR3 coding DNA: TGCAGCGTTGAAAGCGGGAGGCGGGCAGATACGCAGTATTTT. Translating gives CSVESGRRADTQYF.

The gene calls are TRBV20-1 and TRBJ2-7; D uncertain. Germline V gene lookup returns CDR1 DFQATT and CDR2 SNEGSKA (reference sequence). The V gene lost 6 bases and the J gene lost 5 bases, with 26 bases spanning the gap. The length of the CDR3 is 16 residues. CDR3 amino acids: CSATAPSGANGNEQYF. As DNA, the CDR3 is TGCAGTGCCACAGCCCCCTCCGGAGCCAACGGTAACGAGCAGTACTTC.

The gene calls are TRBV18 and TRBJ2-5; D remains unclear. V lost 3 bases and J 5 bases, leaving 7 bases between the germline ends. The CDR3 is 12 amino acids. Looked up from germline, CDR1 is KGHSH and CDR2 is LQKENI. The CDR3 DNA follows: TGTGCCAGCTCACCTTACCTGGAGACCCAGTACTTC. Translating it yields CASSPYLETQYF. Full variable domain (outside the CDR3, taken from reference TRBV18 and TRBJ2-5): NAGVMQNPRHLVRRRGQEARLRCSPMKGHSHVYWYRQLPEEGLKFMVYLQKENIIDESGMPKERFSAEFPKEGPSILRIQQVVRGDSAAYFCASSPYLETQYFGPGTRLLVL.

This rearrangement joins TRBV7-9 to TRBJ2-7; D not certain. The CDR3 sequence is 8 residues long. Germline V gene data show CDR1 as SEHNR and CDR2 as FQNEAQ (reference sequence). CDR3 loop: CALDEQYF. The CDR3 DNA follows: TGTGCTCTCGACGAGCAGTACTTC.

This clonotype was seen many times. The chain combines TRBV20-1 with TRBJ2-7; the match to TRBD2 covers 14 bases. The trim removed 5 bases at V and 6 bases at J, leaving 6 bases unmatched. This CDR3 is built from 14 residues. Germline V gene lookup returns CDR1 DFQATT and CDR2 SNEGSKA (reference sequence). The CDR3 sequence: CSAGSGTSGSEQYF. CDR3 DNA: TGCAGTGCTGGTTCCGGGACTAGCGGGAGCGAGCAGTACTTC.

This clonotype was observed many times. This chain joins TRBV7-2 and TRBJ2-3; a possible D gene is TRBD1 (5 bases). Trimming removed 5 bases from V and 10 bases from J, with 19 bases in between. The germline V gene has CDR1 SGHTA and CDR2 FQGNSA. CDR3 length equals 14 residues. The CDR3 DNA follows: TGTGCCAGCAGCAGTAGAGGATGGGGCAACCCGCAGTATTTT. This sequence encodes CASSSRGWGNPQYF.

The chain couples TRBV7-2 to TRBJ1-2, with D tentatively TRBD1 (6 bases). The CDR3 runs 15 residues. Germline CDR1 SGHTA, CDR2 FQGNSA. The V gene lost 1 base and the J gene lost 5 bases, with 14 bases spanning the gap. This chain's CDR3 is CASSLEGGPWYGYTF. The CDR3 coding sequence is TGTGCCAGCAGCTTAGAGGGGGGGCCTTGGTATGGCTACACCTTC. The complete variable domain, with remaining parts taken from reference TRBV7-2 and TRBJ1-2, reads GAGVSQSPSNKVTEKGKDVELRCDPISGHTALYWYRQSLGQGLEFLIYFQGNSAPDKSGLPSDRFSAERTGGSVSTLTIQRTQQEDSAVYLCASSLEGGPWYGYTFGSGTRLTVV.